The 21 T cell receptor beta chains given below trace back to one sample, sequenced in a study of T cells in Graves' hyperthyroidism and ophthalmopathy. Amplified regions were TCR beta CDR3 sequences from RNA transcripts. The TCR CDR3 was amplified in a first-round RT-PCR using the HTBI primer set. TCRdb used MiXCR to reprocess the multiplex PCR reads, holding one entry per CDR3 protein. Found here are around 700,000 distinct CDR3 sequences, over 15% of them singletons; the top ten hold roughly a sixth. The sequenced sample consisted of blood. Receptors originate from a woman between 50 and 59 years old with Graves' hyperthyroidism that later progressed to Graves' ophthalmopathy.

There are many counts of this clonotype. The V call is TRBV9, the J call TRBJ1-2; TRBD1 agrees at 9 bases. Germline V gene lookup returns CDR1 SGDLS and CDR2 YYNGEE. The CDR3 consists of 14 residues. V was pared by 4 bases and J by 6 bases, with 7 bases of the junction left unmatched. The CDR3 loop is CASSLEGTGHGYTF. CDR3 nucleotides: TGTGCCAGCAGCCTGGAAGGGACAGGGCATGGCTACACCTTC.

The V call is TRBV7-9, the J call TRBJ1-3; no firm D call. Trimming cost V 2 bases and J 1 base, with 12 bases left between them. Per the germline V gene, CDR1 is SEHNR and CDR2 is FQNEAQ (reference sequence). The CDR3 spans 16 residues. The DNA for the CDR3 is TGTGCCAGCAGCTTAATTTCCTTGGGTTCTGGAAACACCATATATTTT. Residues: CASSLISLGSGNTIYF.

This clonotype was detected only a few times. The chain has TRBV10-2 and TRBJ2-1, with no clear D. This CDR3 region has 15 residues. V lost 4 bases to trimming and J lost 2 bases, with 12 bases between them. Germline assignment: CDR1 WSHSY and CDR2 SAAADI. In nucleotides, the CDR3 is TGCGCCAGCAGTGGGGTTACCTCGACCTACAATGAGCAGTTCTTC. Protein sequence: CASSGVTSTYNEQFF.

In regard to this clonotype: A read error is possible here, since a much larger clone lies one base away. The V gene is TRBV18, the J gene TRBJ1-1; possibly TRBD1 for D (5 bases). This CDR3 has 15 amino acids. Germline V gene sequence: CDR1 KGHSH, CDR2 LQKENI. DNA for the CDR3: TGTGTCAGCTCACCGGGGCGGGCTTTCGACACTGAAGCTTTCTTT. Its protein is CVSSPGRAFDTEAFF.

This chain uses TRBV9 with TRBJ1-2; 7 bases are shared with TRBD1. Germline loops: CDR1 SGDLS, CDR2 YYNGEE. J lost 9 bases, V lost 3 bases, and 14 bases had no gene match. This CDR3 has 15 amino acids. The CDR3 protein is CASSASAGTVYSYTF. The CDR3 region has the DNA TGTGCCAGCAGCGCATCCGCCGGGACAGTATATAGCTACACCTTC.

This sequence joins TRBV5-1 and TRBJ2-1, with 10 bases matching TRBD2. The CDR3 runs 15 residues. Trimming cost V 4 bases and J 5 bases; bases outside gene matches: 6. From germline, CDR1 is SGHRS and CDR2 YFSETQ. The CDR3 bases are TGCGCCAGCAGCATCTTAGCGGGGGGACACAATGAGCAGTTCTTC. It is translated as CASSILAGGHNEQFF. Supplemented by reference TRBV5-1 and TRBJ2-1, the full variable domain reads KAGVTQTPRYLIKTRGQQVTLSCSPISGHRSVSWYQQTPGQGLQFLFEYFSETQRNKGNFPGRFSGRQFSNSRSEMNVSTLELGDSALYLCASSILAGGHNEQFFGPGTRLTVL.

The table lists this clonotype with many counts. V gene TRBV30 combines with J gene TRBJ2-3; D may be TRBD2 (6 bases). Germline V gene lookup returns CDR1 GTSNPN and CDR2 SVGIG (reference sequence). There are 14 residues in the CDR3. V lost 0 bases to trimming and J lost 6 bases, with 13 bases between them. CDR3 loop: CAWSVAGTSDTQYF. Written as DNA, the CDR3 is TGTGCCTGGAGTGTCGCGGGGACCTCCGATACGCAGTATTTT.

At least ten counts were recorded for this clonotype. The rearrangement joins TRBV30 to TRBJ1-5; no clear D gene. The CDR3 covers 13 residues. Germline CDR1 is GTSNPN and CDR2 is SVGIG (reference sequence). The V end was cut by 0 bases, the J end by 5 bases, with 8 bases between. CDR3 loop: CAWSVVGDQPQHF. The CDR3 DNA reads as TGTGCCTGGAGTGTTGTTGGGGATCAGCCCCAGCATTTT.

This clonotype was counted a few times. The rearrangement links TRBV19 to TRBJ1-1; weak D call: TRBD1 (5 bases). Trimming shortened V by 4 bases and J by 0 bases, and 15 bases separated the two germline ends. The CDR3 is made up of 16 amino acids. From germline, CDR1 is LNHDA and CDR2 SQIVND (reference sequence). CDR3: CASSTRDDNLNTEAFF. In nucleotides, the CDR3 is TGTGCCAGTAGTACCCGGGACGACAATCTGAACACTGAAGCTTTCTTT.

This clonotype was seen more than once but under ten times. The chain uses TRBV19 and TRBJ2-6, with 8 nucleotides matching TRBD1. Unmatched junction bases numbered 7, after V lost 3 bases and J lost 0 bases. The CDR3 is 18 amino acids. CDR1 and CDR2 (germline): LNHDA, SQIVND (reference sequence). The CDR3 loop is CASSISGGAISGANVLTF. CDR3 DNA sequence: TGTGCCAGTAGTATTTCAGGGGGCGCCATCTCTGGGGCCAACGTCCTGACTTTC.

This clonotype was recorded a few times. This chain joins TRBV15 and TRBJ2-1; D is undetermined. This CDR3 is 15 amino acids long. V lost 0 bases and J lost 0, with 6 bases in between. The germline V gene encodes CDR1 LNHNV and CDR2 YYDKDF (reference sequence). CDR3: CATSREPSSYNEQFF. The CDR3, as DNA: TGTGCCACCAGCAGAGAGCCGAGCTCCTACAATGAGCAGTTCTTC.

In its sample, this clonotype was seen many times. The gene calls are TRBV19 and TRBJ1-1, with 7 bases identical to TRBD1. V gave up 4 bases and J gave up 0 bases; unmatched junction bases: 8. The CDR3 has 16 residues. CDR1 LNHDA and CDR2 SQIVND come from the germline V gene (reference sequence). The CDR3 region is CASSTGTVSMNTEAFF. The CDR3 DNA sequence: TGTGCCAGTAGTACCGGGACAGTTAGTATGAACACTGAAGCTTTCTTT.

The chain couples TRBV19 to TRBJ2-6; no firm D call. The germline gives CDR1 LNHDA, CDR2 SQIVND (reference sequence). The CDR3 contains 15 residues. V lost 6 bases and J lost 0, with 9 bases in between. This CDR3 is CASRKPDSGANVLTF. In DNA, the CDR3 is TGTGCCAGTAGGAAACCTGACTCTGGGGCCAACGTCCTGACTTTC. Looking up the rest from reference TRBV19 and TRBJ2-6 gives the full variable domain: DGGITQSPKYLFRKEGQNVTLSCEQNLNHDAMYWYRQDPGQGLRLIYYSQIVNDFQKGDIAEGYSVSREKKESFPLTVTSAQKNPTAFYLCASRKPDSGANVLTFGAGSRLTVL.

Remarks on this clonotype: One end of the junction varies from germline; a read error may be responsible. V and J are TRBV7-9 and TRBJ2-1, with D uncertain. CDR1 is SEHNR, CDR2 FQNEAQ, per germline (reference sequence). This CDR3 is built from 15 residues. The CDR3 here is CASSPLVSSYSEQFF. The CDR3 DNA is TGTGCCAGCAGCCCGCTGGTGAGCTCCTACAGTGAGCAGTTCTTC.

This clonotype was observed at least ten times. The rearrangement uses TRBV5-1 and TRBJ2-4; D is perhaps TRBD1 (5 bases). Germline values: CDR1 SGHRS, CDR2 YFSETQ. This CDR3 region has 14 residues. V shed 0 bases and J shed 9 bases, with 13 bases lying between them. The CDR3 DNA reads TGCGCCAGCAGCTTGGAAGTAGGGGAAAGCATTCAGTACTTC. Protein: CASSLEVGESIQYF.

The chain recombines TRBV4-1 with TRBJ1-4; D is unresolved. V was pared by 6 bases and J by 3 bases, with 5 bases between. From germline, CDR1 is MGHRA and CDR2 YSYEKL. The CDR3 contains 12 residues. The CDR3 region has the DNA TGCGCCAGCAGGGCGCCTAATGAAAAACTGTTTTTT. Translating gives CASRAPNEKLFF.

This clonotype was counted between two and nine times. The CDR3 DNA is TGCGCCAGCAGGAAGGACAACAGAAATTCACCCCTCCACTTT. The encoded protein is CASRKDNRNSPLHF. V is TRBV5-1 and J is TRBJ1-6; a possible D gene is TRBD1 (5 bases). V was clipped by 5 bases and J by 7 bases, with 13 bases between them. The germline V gene encodes CDR1 SGHRS and CDR2 YFSETQ. The CDR3 covers 14 residues.

The rearrangement links TRBV6-5 to TRBJ1-4; D not certain. Trimming pared 2 bases from V and 1 base from J, leaving 14 bases between. There are 17 residues in the CDR3. Per the germline V gene, CDR1 is MNHEY and CDR2 is SVGAGI. The CDR3 coding sequence is TGTGCCAGCAGTTACCGATTAATCGCCGTAACTAATGAAAAACTGTTTTTT. Amino acids: CASSYRLIAVTNEKLFF.

The J gene is TRBJ1-2, the V gene TRBV9, with D hard to call. This CDR3 contains 14 residues. CDR1 SGDLS and CDR2 YYNGEE come from the germline V gene. Deletions cut 4 bases from V and 7 bases from J, with 17 bases between. The CDR3 DNA reads TGTGCCAGCAGCTCTCACCTACCGCGGGGTGGCTACACCTTC. This sequence encodes CASSSHLPRGGYTF.

This clonotype appeared a few times. The chain uses TRBV27 and TRBJ2-1, with D possibly TRBD1 on 6 matching bases. Trimming removed 7 bases from V and 3 bases from J, with 10 bases in between. The CDR3 is 13 residues long. CDR1 and CDR2 from the germline V gene are MNHEY and SMNVEV (reference sequence). CDR3 in DNA: TGTGCCAGCAACGGCAGGGGCTACAATGAGCAGTTCTTC. Translation: CASNGRGYNEQFF.

This clonotype was counted ten times or more. The chain has TRBV3-1 and TRBJ2-1; no firm D call. Trimming removed 0 bases from V and 4 bases from J, with 10 bases in between. CDR3 size: 15 residues. Germline V gene data show CDR1 as LGHDT and CDR2 as YNNKEL (reference sequence). The CDR3 nucleotides read TGTGCCAGCAGCCAAGATACGGCCAGATACAATGAGCAGTTCTTC. Translation: CASSQDTARYNEQFF.